These 2 T cell receptor beta chains share one sample of origin, sequenced in a study of beta chain features in type 1 diabetes. Overall study results and limits: Among all four CD4+ subsets, Type 1 diabetes patients had TCRB CDR3s that were moderately but significantly shorter.

Every bit of the isolated RNA underwent reverse transcription, so sequencing read expressed TCRB transcripts. Method: immunoSEQ multiplex PCR; TCRdb's copy keeps in-frame clones and lacks some. The table includes hundreds of thousands of clones, 11% detected once. The antigens for these receptors are not known. The specimen sequenced was naive CD4+ T cells from blood. Source of these receptors: a man aged 25-45 years with type 1 diabetes.

The rearrangement joins TRBV7-9 to TRBJ1-2, with D tentatively TRBD1 (5 bases). CDR3 length equals 14 residues. Per the germline V gene, CDR1 is SEHNR and CDR2 is FQNEAQ (reference sequence). With 1 base removed from V and 5 bases from J, the gap between germline ends came to 11 bases. As DNA, the CDR3 is TGTGCCAGCAGCTTAGACGCGGGGCGTTATGGCTACACCTTC. Amino acids: CASSLDAGRYGYTF.

The rearrangement uses TRBV5-4 and TRBJ2-1, with 10 bases fitting TRBD2. The junction had 9 bases not matched to a gene; V was cut back by 1 base and J by 5 bases. The V gene's germline CDR1 is SGHNT and CDR2 YYREEE (reference sequence). CDR3 length: 17 amino acids. The CDR3 DNA is TGTGCCAGCAGCTTGATGGCTAGCGGGGGTCACAACAATGAGCAGTTCTTC. Translated, it gives CASSLMASGGHNNEQFF.